Following are 7 T cell receptor beta chains from one sample sequenced in a study of blood T cell repertoires in COVID-19. TCRdb's copy holds only in-frame clones and misses some; the assay was immunoSEQ multiplex PCR. The sample includes tens of thousands of clones, approximately 89% seen only once; the top ten take roughly 13%. The specimen was peripheral blood. The receptors were gathered from a woman aged 55 to 70 with active COVID-19.

Here the CDR3 reads CASSRTRRTGELFF. The CDR3, as DNA: TGTGCCAGCAGCCGGACTCGCAGGACCGGGGAGCTGTTTTTT. The V and J genes are TRBV11-3 and TRBJ2-2, with a tentative D call TRBD2 (5 bases). Germline CDR1 SGHNT, CDR2 YENEEA. This CDR3 is 14 amino acids long. Between the trimmed V and J ends, which lost 5 bases and 5 bases, there was a span of 12 bases.

The rearrangement uses TRBV6-1 and TRBJ1-1; possible D gene TRBD1, 6 bases. V lost 3 bases to trimming and J lost 0 bases, with 11 bases between them. Germline CDR1 and CDR2: MNHNS and SASEGT. The CDR3 runs to 15 residues. The CDR3 DNA sequence: TGTGCCAGCAGTGAGCAGGGGTCCATGAACACTGAAGCTTTCTTT. It specifies CASSEQGSMNTEAFF.

The V gene is TRBV5-1, the J gene TRBJ2-7, with 8 bases identical to TRBD1. Germline values: CDR1 SGHRS, CDR2 YFSETQ. V lost 2 bases to trimming and J lost 2 bases; unmatched junction nucleotides: 0. The CDR3 totals 13 residues. The CDR3: CASSLQGAYEQYF. The CDR3 nucleotides are TGCGCCAGCAGCTTACAGGGGGCCTACGAGCAGTACTTC. The full variable domain, its missing parts supplied by reference TRBV5-1 and TRBJ2-7, is KAGVTQTPRYLIKTRGQQVTLSCSPISGHRSVSWYQQTPGQGLQFLFEYFSETQRNKGNFPGRFSGRQFSNSRSEMNVSTLELGDSALYLCASSLQGAYEQYFGPGTRLTVT.

The chain joins TRBV5-1 to TRBJ1-1; tentatively, D is TRBD1 (6 bases). This CDR3 spans 14 amino acids. The germline V and J ends were trimmed by 3 bases and 2 bases, with 11 bases remaining between them. CDR1 is SGHRS and CDR2 is YFSETQ in the germline V gene. The CDR3 DNA is TGCGCCAGCAGCTCCAGGGGTGTTAACACTGAAGCTTTCTTT. Protein product: CASSSRGVNTEAFF.

The chain links TRBV11-3 to TRBJ2-1; a weak D match, TRBD2 (6 bases). CDR3 length: 12 amino acids. Trimming took off 1 base at V and 10 bases at J, with 8 bases between the two ends. Per the germline V gene, CDR1 is SGHNT and CDR2 is YENEEA. CDR3 amino acids: CASSLAGVEQFF. In nucleotides, the CDR3 is TGTGCCAGCAGCTTAGCGGGGGTCGAGCAGTTCTTC.

The chain joins TRBV6-5 to TRBJ2-7, with 7 bases lining up with TRBD1. Germline values: CDR1 MNHEY, CDR2 SVGAGI. The CDR3 sequence is 14 residues long. V was pared by 5 bases and J by 0 bases, with 4 bases of the junction left unmatched. The CDR3 sequence: CASSKTGSSYEQYF. For the CDR3, the DNA is TGTGCCAGCAGTAAGACAGGGAGCTCCTACGAGCAGTACTTC.

The chain has TRBV13 and TRBJ2-7; D is possibly TRBD1 (6 bases). The germline V gene encodes CDR1 PRHDT and CDR2 FYEKMQ (reference sequence). V was pared by 2 bases and J by 0 bases, with 14 bases between. The CDR3 covers 16 residues. The CDR3 is CASSLRAGVLSYEQYF. CDR3 nucleotide sequence: TGTGCCAGCAGCTTAAGAGCAGGGGTCCTCTCCTACGAGCAGTACTTC.